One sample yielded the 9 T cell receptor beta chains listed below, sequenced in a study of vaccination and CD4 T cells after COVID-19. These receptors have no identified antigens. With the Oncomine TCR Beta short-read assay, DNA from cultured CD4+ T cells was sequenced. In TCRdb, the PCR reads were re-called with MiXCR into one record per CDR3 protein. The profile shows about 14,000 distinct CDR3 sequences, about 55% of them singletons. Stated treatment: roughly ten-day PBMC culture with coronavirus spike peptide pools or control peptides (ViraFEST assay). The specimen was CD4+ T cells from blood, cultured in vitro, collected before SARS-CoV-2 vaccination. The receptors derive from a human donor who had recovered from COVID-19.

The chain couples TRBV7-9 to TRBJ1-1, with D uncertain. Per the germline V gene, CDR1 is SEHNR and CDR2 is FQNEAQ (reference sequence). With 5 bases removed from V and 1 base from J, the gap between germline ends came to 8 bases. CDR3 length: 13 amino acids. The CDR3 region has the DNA TGTGCCAGCAGCATAGACAAGAACACTGAAGCTTTCTTT. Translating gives CASSIDKNTEAFF.

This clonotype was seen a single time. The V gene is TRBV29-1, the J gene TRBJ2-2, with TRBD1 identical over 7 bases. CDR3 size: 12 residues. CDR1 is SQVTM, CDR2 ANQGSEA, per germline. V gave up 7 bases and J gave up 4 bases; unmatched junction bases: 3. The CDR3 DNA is TGCAGCGGAAACAGGGGCACCGGGGAGCTGTTTTTT. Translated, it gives CSGNRGTGELFF.

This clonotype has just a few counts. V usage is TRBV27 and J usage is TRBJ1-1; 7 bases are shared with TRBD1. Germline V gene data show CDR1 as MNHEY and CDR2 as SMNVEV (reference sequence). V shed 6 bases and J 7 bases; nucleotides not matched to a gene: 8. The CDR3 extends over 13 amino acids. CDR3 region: CASRTGQVGEAFF. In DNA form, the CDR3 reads TGTGCCAGCAGAACTGGACAGGTCGGTGAAGCTTTCTTT.

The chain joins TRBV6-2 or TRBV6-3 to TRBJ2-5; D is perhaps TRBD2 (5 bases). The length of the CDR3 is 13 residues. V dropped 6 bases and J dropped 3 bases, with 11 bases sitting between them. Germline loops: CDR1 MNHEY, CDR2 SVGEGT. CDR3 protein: CASRTSGEETQYF. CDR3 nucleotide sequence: TGTGCCAGCAGAACTAGTGGTGAAGAGACCCAGTACTTC.

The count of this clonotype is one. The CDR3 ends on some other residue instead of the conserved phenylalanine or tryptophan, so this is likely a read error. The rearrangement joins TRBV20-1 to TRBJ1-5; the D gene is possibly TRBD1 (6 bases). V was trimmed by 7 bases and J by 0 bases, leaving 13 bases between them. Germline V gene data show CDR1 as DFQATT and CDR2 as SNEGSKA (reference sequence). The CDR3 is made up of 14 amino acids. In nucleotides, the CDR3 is TGCAGTGTCCCCCACAGGGATAGCAATCAGCCCCAGCATCTT. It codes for CSVPHRDSNQPQHL.

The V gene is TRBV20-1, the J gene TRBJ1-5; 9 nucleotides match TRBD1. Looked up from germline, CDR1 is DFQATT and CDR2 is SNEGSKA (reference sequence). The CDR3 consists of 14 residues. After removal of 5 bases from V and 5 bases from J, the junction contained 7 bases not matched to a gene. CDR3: CSASQGARDQPQHF. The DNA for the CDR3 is TGCAGTGCTTCACAGGGGGCCCGCGATCAGCCCCAGCATTTT.

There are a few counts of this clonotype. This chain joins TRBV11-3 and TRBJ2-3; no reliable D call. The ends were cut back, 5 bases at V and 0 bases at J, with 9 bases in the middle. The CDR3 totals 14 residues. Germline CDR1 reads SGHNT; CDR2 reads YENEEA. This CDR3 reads CASSRGRSTDTQYF. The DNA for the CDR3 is TGTGCCAGCAGCAGAGGCCGGAGCACAGATACGCAGTATTTT. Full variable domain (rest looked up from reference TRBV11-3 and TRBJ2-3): EAGVVQSPRYKIIEKKQPVAFWCNPISGHNTLYWYLQNLGQGPELLIRYENEEAVDDSQLPKDRFSAERLKGVDSTLKIQPAELGDSAVYLCASSRGRSTDTQYFGPGTRLTVL.

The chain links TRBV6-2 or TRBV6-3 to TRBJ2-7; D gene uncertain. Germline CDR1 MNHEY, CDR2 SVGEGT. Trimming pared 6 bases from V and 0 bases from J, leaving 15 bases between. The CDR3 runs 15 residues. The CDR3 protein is CASRISQGISYEQYF. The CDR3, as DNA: TGTGCCAGCAGAATCTCCCAAGGTATCTCCTACGAGCAGTACTTC.

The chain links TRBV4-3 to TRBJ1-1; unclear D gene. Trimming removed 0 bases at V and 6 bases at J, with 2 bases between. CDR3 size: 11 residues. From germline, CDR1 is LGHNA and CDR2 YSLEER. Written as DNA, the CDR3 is TGCGCCAGCAGCCAAGAATCTGAAGCTTTCTTT. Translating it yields CASSQESEAFF.